This is a list of T cell receptor beta chains from one sample in a study of T cell responses to AZD1222 COVID-19 vaccine. Libraries were prepared by immunoSEQ multiplex PCR; TCRdb keeps only in-frame clonotypes and omits some of them. The table has 75,000 to 100,000 clones, just over 90% seen once. Sequencing was performed on peripheral blood, taken on day 0 of AZD1222 vaccination. Every receptor here comes from an adult in good health. The CDR3 runs from the conserved cysteine through the conserved F or W. The D gene is left open where the match is weak. Rows give clone size only sometimes, using once, few, many, or a class for an expanded clone.

d_call	clone_size	v_call	j_call	cdr3_aa	cdr3_nt
TRBD1	NA	TRBV28	TRBJ2-7	CASSLGGTGVNEQYF	TGTGCCAGCAGCTTGGGAGGGACAGGGGTCAACGAGCAGTACTTC
NA	NA	TRBV5-4	TRBJ1-3	CASSLAGNTIYF	TGTGCCAGCAGCTTGGCCGGAAACACCATATATTTT
NA	few	TRBV27	TRBJ1-5	CASRRESNSNQPQHF	TGTGCCAGCAGACGGGAGAGCAATAGCAATCAGCCCCAGCATTTT
NA	NA	TRBV4-1	TRBJ2-3	CASSQGIRAATQYF	TGCGCCAGCAGCCAAGGGATCAGAGCGGCGACGCAGTATTTT
TRBD2	NA	TRBV29-1	TRBJ2-5	CSVDREGGYQETQYF	TGCAGCGTTGACCGGGAGGGGGGGTACCAAGAGACCCAGTACTTC
NA	once	TRBV7-2	TRBJ1-6	CASSLGEYDSPLHF	TGTGCCAGCAGCCTAGGGGAGTACGATTCACCCCTCCACTTT
NA	NA	TRBV5-8	TRBJ2-5	CASGRVGETQYF	TGTGCCAGCGGTAGGGTTGGGGAGACCCAGTACTTC
NA	NA	TRBV4-2	TRBJ2-1	CASSQVAGVRLHEQFF	TGTGCCAGCAGCCAAGTAGCCGGGGTGCGTCTTCATGAGCAGTTCTTC
TRBD1	NA	TRBV28	TRBJ1-1	CASSSLDREEAFF	TGTGCCAGCAGTTCCTTGGACAGGGAAGAAGCTTTCTTT
NA	NA	TRBV10-3	TRBJ1-2	CAISDVQGLNYGYTF	TGTGCCATCAGTGATGTCCAGGGGCTTAACTATGGCTACACCTTC
NA	NA	TRBV7-9	TRBJ2-5	CASSRVTRQETQYF	TGTGCCAGCAGCCGAGTAACCCGACAAGAGACCCAGTACTTC
NA	once	TRBV11-2	TRBJ2-7	CASSLVVGEGYEQYF	TGTGCCAGCAGCTTAGTTGTGGGGGAAGGCTACGAGCAGTACTTC
NA	NA	TRBV5-6	TRBJ2-3	CASSPQTGFLPDTQYF	TGTGCCAGCAGCCCCCAGACAGGATTCTTACCAGATACGCAGTATTTT
NA	NA	TRBV6-5	TRBJ2-6	CASSYLGVAGANVLTF	TGTGCCAGCAGTTATCTTGGGGTGGCTGGGGCCAACGTCCTGACTTTC
NA	NA	TRBV7-2	TRBJ1-6	CASSLASTNNSPLHF	TGTGCCAGCAGCTTAGCTTCGACCAATAATTCACCCCTCCACTTT
TRBD1	NA	TRBV29-1	TRBJ1-5	CSVGATGGYNQPQHF	TGCAGCGTGGGAGCCACAGGGGGCTACAATCAGCCCCAGCATTTT
NA	NA	TRBV29-1	TRBJ2-5	CSVWQETQYF	TGCAGCGTCTGGCAAGAGACCCAGTACTTC
TRBD2	NA	TRBV12-3/TRBV12-4	TRBJ2-7	CASSHGRDEQYF	TGTGCCAGCAGTCATGGGAGGGACGAGCAGTACTTC
TRBD1	NA	TRBV3-1/TRBV3-2	TRBJ1-6	CASSQMDRGYSPLHF	TGTGCCAGCAGCCAAATGGACAGGGGTTATTCACCCCTCCACTTT
NA	NA	TRBV10-3	TRBJ2-2	CAISESPNTGELFF	TGTGCCATCAGTGAGTCGCCGAACACCGGGGAGCTGTTTTTT
NA	NA	TRBV7-2	TRBJ1-5	CASSQRPYIQPQHF	TGTGCCAGCAGCCAGCGCCCGTATATACAGCCCCAGCATTTT
TRBD1	NA	TRBV2	TRBJ1-4	CASSTGATNEKLFF	TGTGCCAGCAGTACAGGGGCAACTAATGAAAAACTGTTTTTT
NA	NA	TRBV29-1	TRBJ2-5	CSAGTQETQYF	TGCAGCGCTGGGACTCAAGAGACCCAGTACTTC
NA	NA	TRBV12-3/TRBV12-4	TRBJ1-1	CASSLRVNTEAFF	TGTGCCAGCAGTTTAAGGGTGAACACTGAAGCTTTCTTT
TRBD2	NA	TRBV7-9	TRBJ2-3	CASSFISGGTKDTQYF	TGTGCCAGCAGCTTTATTAGCGGGGGGACTAAAGATACGCAGTATTTT
TRBD2	NA	TRBV14	TRBJ2-1	CASSQYEGVAGQTNEQFF	TGTGCCAGCAGCCAATATGAGGGGGTAGCGGGACAAACCAATGAGCAGTTCTTC
TRBD1	NA	TRBV19	TRBJ1-2	CASSEAGTGQGYGYTF	TGTGCCAGTAGTGAGGCCGGGACAGGGCAGGGCTATGGCTACACCTTC
NA	NA	TRBV27	TRBJ2-7	CASSFLDTGEQYF	TGTGCCAGCAGTTTTTTGGACACCGGGGAGCAGTACTTC
TRBD2	once	TRBV19	TRBJ2-7	CASSLVGGRDEQYF	TGTGCCAGTAGTCTTGTCGGCGGGAGGGACGAGCAGTACTTC
TRBD1	once	TRBV4-1	TRBJ1-1	CASSHPGRTGDEAFF	TGCGCCAGCAGCCACCCCGGCAGGACAGGGGATGAAGCTTTCTTT
TRBD1	NA	TRBV3-1/TRBV3-2	TRBJ1-5	CASSQGWTGTTSNQPQHF	TGTGCCAGCAGCCAGGGTTGGACAGGCACGACCTCTAATCAGCCCCAGCATTTT
NA	NA	TRBV6-2/TRBV6-3	TRBJ1-2	CASSYTRLQNYGYTF	TGTGCCAGCAGTTACACACGTTTACAGAACTATGGCTACACCTTC
NA	NA	TRBV5-1	TRBJ2-3	CASSLQVLRTDTQYF	TGCGCCAGCAGCTTGCAGGTCCTCCGCACAGATACGCAGTATTTT
NA	NA	TRBV5-6	TRBJ2-5	CASSLKSGSAETQYF	TGTGCCAGCAGTTTGAAGAGCGGTTCGGCAGAGACCCAGTACTTC
NA	once	TRBV3-1/TRBV3-2	TRBJ2-1	CASSRELVREQFF	TGTGCCAGCAGCCGAGAACTAGTTCGCGAGCAGTTCTTC
NA	once	TRBV6-5	TRBJ2-7	CASTRGEGSYEQYF	TGTGCCAGCACCAGGGGGGAGGGCTCCTACGAGCAGTACTTC
NA	NA	TRBV3-1/TRBV3-2	TRBJ2-5	CANQDSEETQYF	TGTGCCAACCAGGACAGCGAAGAGACCCAGTACTTC
NA	NA	TRBV2	TRBJ2-2	CASRRQNTNTGELFF	TGTGCCAGCAGAAGACAGAATACTAACACCGGGGAGCTGTTTTTT
NA	NA	TRBV19	TRBJ1-5	CASSIGHPNQPQHF	TGTGCCAGTAGTATAGGCCACCCCAATCAGCCCCAGCATTTT
NA	NA	TRBV6-2/TRBV6-3	TRBJ2-1	CASSPRSEQFF	TGTGCCAGCAGTCCACGATCTGAGCAGTTCTTC
TRBD1	NA	TRBV10-3	TRBJ1-1	CASQGGRTEAFF	TGTGCCAGCCAGGGGGGAAGGACTGAAGCTTTCTTT
NA	NA	TRBV20-1	TRBJ1-5	CSASRGQGNQPQHF	TGCAGTGCTAGTAGGGGTCAAGGCAATCAGCCCCAGCATTTT
TRBD2	NA	TRBV11-2	TRBJ2-5	CASSPGGLQETQYF	TGTGCCAGCAGCCCGGGAGGCTTACAAGAGACCCAGTACTTC
NA	once	TRBV18	TRBJ1-1	CASSPKKVQAMNTEAFF	TGTGCCAGCTCACCAAAAAAGGTGCAGGCTATGAACACTGAAGCTTTCTTT
NA	NA	TRBV13	TRBJ2-5	CASSLGLETQYF	TGTGCCAGCAGCTTAGGTCTCGAGACCCAGTACTTC
TRBD2	NA	TRBV5-6	TRBJ2-1	CASSPGGRGYNEQFF	TGTGCCAGCAGCCCCGGCGGGAGGGGCTACAATGAGCAGTTCTTC
NA	NA	TRBV20-1	TRBJ1-2	CSASSTAYGYTF	TGCAGTGCTAGTTCTACGGCCTATGGCTACACCTTC
NA	NA	TRBV30	TRBJ2-2	CAWSVIGVTGELFF	TGTGCCTGGAGTGTAATTGGAGTCACCGGGGAGCTGTTTTTT
NA	NA	TRBV7-9	TRBJ1-3	CASSTRGAGNTIYF	TGTGCCAGCAGCACCAGGGGTGCAGGAAACACCATATATTTT
NA	NA	TRBV15	TRBJ1-6	CATSRDPRGANSPLHF	TGTGCCACCAGCAGAGATCCTAGGGGGGCGAATTCACCCCTCCACTTT
TRBD1	once	TRBV28	TRBJ2-7	CASSSTGTGSYEQYF	TGTGCCAGCAGCAGTACCGGGACAGGATCCTACGAGCAGTACTTC
NA	NA	TRBV9	TRBJ1-2	CASSPPGPPYGYTF	TGTGCCAGCAGCCCTCCTGGACCCCCCTATGGCTACACCTTC
NA	NA	TRBV4-2	TRBJ1-2	CASSRTGTLNYGYTF	TGTGCCAGCAGCCGAACCGGGACTCTTAACTATGGCTACACCTTC